This is a list of T cell receptor beta chains from one sample in a study of blood T cell repertoires in COVID-19. Some clones are missing from TCRdb's copy, which holds only in-frame ones; the method was immunoSEQ multiplex PCR. The table shows 200,000 to 250,000 clones, with around 85% occurring only once. The sample taken for sequencing was PBMCs or T cells enriched from blood (not recorded which). Receptor source: a woman in her forties or fifties with acute COVID-19. Each CDR3 is given with its conserved first and last residue. A D gene is named only where the DNA matches it firmly. Expanded clones are given a class, and other clones once, few, many or no size at all.

d_call | j_call | clone_size | v_call | cdr3_aa | cdr3_nt
- | TRBJ2-5 | - | TRBV7-8 | CASSLGAIQETQYF | TGTGCCAGCAGCTTAGGAGCTATCCAAGAGACCCAGTACTTC
TRBD1 | TRBJ1-1 | - | TRBV5-1 | CASSPQGVINTEAFF | TGCGCCAGCAGCCCACAGGGGGTTATTAACACTGAAGCTTTCTTT
- | TRBJ1-1 | - | TRBV28 | CASSLQGTEAFF | TGTGCCAGCAGTTTGCAGGGAACTGAAGCTTTCTTT
TRBD2 | TRBJ2-1 | - | TRBV6-2/TRBV6-3 | CASSYLSGGAYNEQFF | TGTGCCAGCAGTTACCTTAGCGGGGGGGCCTACAATGAGCAGTTCTTC
TRBD1 | TRBJ1-4 | - | TRBV18 | CASSPTAGTVNEKLFF | TGTGCCAGCTCACCTACTGCCGGGACAGTGAATGAAAAACTGTTTTTT
TRBD2 | TRBJ2-1 | once | TRBV4-3 | CASSQGREDAIYNEQFF | TGCGCCAGCAGCCAAGGCCGGGAGGATGCCATCTACAATGAGCAGTTCTTC
- | TRBJ2-5 | - | TRBV10-3 | CAISESRAETQYF | TGTGCCATCAGTGAGTCGAGGGCGGAGACCCAGTACTTC
- | TRBJ1-1 | - | TRBV12-5 | CASGLASGGNTEAFF | TGTGCTAGTGGTTTGGCTTCGGGGGGGAACACTGAAGCTTTCTTT
TRBD1 | TRBJ1-2 | - | TRBV6-5 | CASSQPGQGVRGYTF | TGTGCCAGCAGTCAACCGGGACAGGGTGTTAGGGGCTACACCTTC
- | TRBJ1-2 | few | TRBV27 | CASSLGPDYGYTF | TGTGCCAGCAGTTTGGGGCCGGACTATGGCTACACCTTC